The 7 T cell receptor beta chains presented below share a single source sample, sequenced in a study of shared clonotypes between healthy human individuals. Measured with immunoSEQ multiplex PCR; TCRdb has only the in-frame clones, and not every one. The sample contains 450,000 or so clones, approximately 80% of which appear only once. Sequenced: PBMCs. The receptors were gathered from a woman in her 40s in good health. Some clones in this sample may be carry-over from other donors' samples.

This clone was found a few times. The chain uses TRBV11-2 and TRBJ2-7; no firm D call. CDR1 is SGHAT, CDR2 FQNNGV, per germline. The CDR3 runs 12 residues. Deletions cut 5 bases from V and 2 bases from J, with 7 bases between. Here the CDR3 DNA reads TGTGCCAGCAGCCCAAACCCCTACGAGCAGTACTTC. This sequence encodes CASSPNPYEQYF.

J is TRBJ2-5 and V is TRBV5-1; 8 bases map to TRBD2. With 0 bases clipped from V and 0 bases from J, the junction kept 4 bases outside the gene matches. CDR1 and CDR2 (germline): SGHRS, YFSETQ. The CDR3 is 16 residues long. CDR3 in amino acids: CASSLAPLADQETQYF. The CDR3, as DNA: TGCGCCAGCAGCTTGGCCCCACTAGCGGACCAAGAGACCCAGTACTTC. The variable domain in full, with the rest retrieved from reference TRBV5-1 and TRBJ2-5, is KAGVTQTPRYLIKTRGQQVTLSCSPISGHRSVSWYQQTPGQGLQFLFEYFSETQRNKGNFPGRFSGRQFSNSRSEMNVSTLELGDSALYLCASSLAPLADQETQYFGPGTRLLVL.

Concerning this clone itself: Being one base from a much bigger clone, this may be a read error. The genes are TRBV7-3 and TRBJ2-5, with 11 nucleotides matching TRBD2. In germline, CDR1 is SGHTA, CDR2 FQGTGA. This CDR3 contains 13 residues. CDR3 loop: CAGSGLAGETQYF. As DNA, the CDR3 is TGTGCCGGCAGCGGACTAGCGGGAGAGACCCAGTACTTC.

A few counts support this clone. This chain joins TRBV11-2 and TRBJ2-5; 10 bases are shared with TRBD1. V lost 4 bases, J lost 4 bases, and 6 bases stayed unmatched. This CDR3 region has 15 residues. Germline V gene data show CDR1 as SGHAT and CDR2 as FQNNGV. The CDR3 DNA is TGTGCCAGCAGCTCGCGGACAGGGGGAGTAGAGACCCAGTACTTC. Translated: CASSSRTGGVETQYF.

This clone was counted many times. The chain couples TRBV7-9 to TRBJ2-3, with 12 bases lining up with TRBD2. This CDR3 contains 15 residues. The V gene end was trimmed by 5 bases and the J gene end by 6 bases; junction bases not matched to a gene: 6. The germline V gene has CDR1 SEHNR and CDR2 FQNEAQ (reference sequence). CDR3 bases: TGTGCCAGCAGCCCACTAGCGGGAGGACCGGATACGCAGTATTTT. It is translated as CASSPLAGGPDTQYF.

This CDR3 is CASSEVPSGSRGEQYF. The CDR3 nucleotides are TGCGCCAGCAGTGAGGTCCCTAGCGGGAGTAGGGGCGAGCAGTACTTC. The chain has TRBV10-1 and TRBJ2-7, with 10 bases identical to TRBD2. Germline lookup yields CDR1 WNHNN and CDR2 SYGVQD (reference sequence). With V trimmed by 2 bases and J by 6 bases, 10 bases remained unmatched. The CDR3 runs 16 residues.

The rearrangement joins TRBV27 to TRBJ2-7; D is perhaps TRBD2 (5 bases). Germline loops: CDR1 MNHEY, CDR2 SMNVEV (reference sequence). The V end lost 10 bases, the J end lost 1 base, and 17 bases lay between the germline ends. The CDR3 loop spans 14 amino acids. The CDR3 nucleotides are TGTGCCACCTCCCCCCGGGATTCATCCTACGAGCAGTACTTC. It is translated as CATSPRDSSYEQYF.